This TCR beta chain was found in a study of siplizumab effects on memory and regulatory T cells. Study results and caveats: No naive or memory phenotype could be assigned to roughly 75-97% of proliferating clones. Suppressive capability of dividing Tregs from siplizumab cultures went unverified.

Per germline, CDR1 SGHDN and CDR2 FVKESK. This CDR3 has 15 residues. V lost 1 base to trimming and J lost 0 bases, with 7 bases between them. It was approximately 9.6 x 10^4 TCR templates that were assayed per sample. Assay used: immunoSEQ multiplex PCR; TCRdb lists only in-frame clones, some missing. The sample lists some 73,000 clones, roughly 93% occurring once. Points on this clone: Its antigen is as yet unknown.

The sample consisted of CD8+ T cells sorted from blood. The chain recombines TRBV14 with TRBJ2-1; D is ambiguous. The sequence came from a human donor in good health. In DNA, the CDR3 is TGTGCCAGCAGCCAAGTTACCAGCTCCTACAATGAGCAGTTCTTC. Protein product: CASSQVTSSYNEQFF.